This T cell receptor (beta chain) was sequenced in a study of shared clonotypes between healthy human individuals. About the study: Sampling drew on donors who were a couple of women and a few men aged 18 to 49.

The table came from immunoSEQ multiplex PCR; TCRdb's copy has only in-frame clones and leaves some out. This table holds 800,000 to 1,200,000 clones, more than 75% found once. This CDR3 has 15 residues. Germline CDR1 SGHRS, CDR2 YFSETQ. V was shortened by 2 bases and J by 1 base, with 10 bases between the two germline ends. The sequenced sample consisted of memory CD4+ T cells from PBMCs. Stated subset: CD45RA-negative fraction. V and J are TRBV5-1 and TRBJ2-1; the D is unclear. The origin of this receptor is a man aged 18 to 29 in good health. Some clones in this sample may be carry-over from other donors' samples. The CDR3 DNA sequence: TGCGCCAGCAGCTTCACGCGAGGATCCTACAATGAGCAGTTCTTC. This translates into CASSFTRGSYNEQFF.